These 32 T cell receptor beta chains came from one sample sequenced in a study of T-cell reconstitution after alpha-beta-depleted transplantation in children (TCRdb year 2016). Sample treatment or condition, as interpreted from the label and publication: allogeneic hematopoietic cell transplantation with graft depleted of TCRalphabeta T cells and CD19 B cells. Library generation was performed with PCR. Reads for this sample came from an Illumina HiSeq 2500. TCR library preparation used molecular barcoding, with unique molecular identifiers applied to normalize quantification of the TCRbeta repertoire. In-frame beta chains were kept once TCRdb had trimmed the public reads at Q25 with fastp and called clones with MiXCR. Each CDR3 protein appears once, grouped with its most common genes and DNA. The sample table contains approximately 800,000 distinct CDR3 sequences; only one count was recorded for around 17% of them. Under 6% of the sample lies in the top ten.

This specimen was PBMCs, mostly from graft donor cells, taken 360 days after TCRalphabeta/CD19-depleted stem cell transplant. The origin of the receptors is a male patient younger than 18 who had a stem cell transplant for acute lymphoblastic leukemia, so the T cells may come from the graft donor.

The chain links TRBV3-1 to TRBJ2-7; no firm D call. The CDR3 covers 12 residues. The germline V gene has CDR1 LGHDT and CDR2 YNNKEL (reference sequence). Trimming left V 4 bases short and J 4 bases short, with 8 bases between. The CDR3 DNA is TGTGCCAGCAGCCTGACCAAGTACGAGCAGTACTTC. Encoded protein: CASSLTKYEQYF.

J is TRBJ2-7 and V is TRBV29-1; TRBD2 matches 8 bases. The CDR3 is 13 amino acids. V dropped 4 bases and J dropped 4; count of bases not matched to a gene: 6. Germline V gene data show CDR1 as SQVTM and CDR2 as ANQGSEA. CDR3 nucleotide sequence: TGCAGCGTTGGAGGCACTAGCGGATACGAGCAGTACTTC. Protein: CSVGGTSGYEQYF.

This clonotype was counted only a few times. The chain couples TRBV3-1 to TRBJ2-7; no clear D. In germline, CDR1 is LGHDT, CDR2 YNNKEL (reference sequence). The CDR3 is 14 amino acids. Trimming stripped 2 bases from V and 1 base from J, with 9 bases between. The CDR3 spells CASSQNGDSYEQYF. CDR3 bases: TGTGCCAGCAGCCAAAATGGGGATTCCTACGAGCAGTACTTC.

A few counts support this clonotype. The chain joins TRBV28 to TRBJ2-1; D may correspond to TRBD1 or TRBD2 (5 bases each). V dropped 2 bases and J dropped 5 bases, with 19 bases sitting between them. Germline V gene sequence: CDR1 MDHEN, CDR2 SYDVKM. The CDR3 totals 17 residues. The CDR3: CASSLRGLARGHNEQFF. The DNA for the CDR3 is TGTGCCAGCAGTTTACGGGGCTTGGCTAGAGGGCACAATGAGCAGTTCTTC.

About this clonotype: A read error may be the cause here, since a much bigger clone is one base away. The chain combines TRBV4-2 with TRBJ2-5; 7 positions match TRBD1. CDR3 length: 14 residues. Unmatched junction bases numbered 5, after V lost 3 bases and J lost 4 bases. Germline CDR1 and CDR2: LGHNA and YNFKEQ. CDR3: CASSHRNRGETQYF. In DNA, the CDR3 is TGTGCCAGCAGCCACAGGAACAGGGGAGAGACCCAGTACTTC.

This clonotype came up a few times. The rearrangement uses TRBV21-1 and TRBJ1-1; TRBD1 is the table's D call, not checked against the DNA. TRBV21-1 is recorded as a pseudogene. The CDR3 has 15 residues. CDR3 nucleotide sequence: TGTGCCAGCAGCGCACAGGGGGCAGGCGACACTGAAGCTTTCTTT. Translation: CASSAQGAGDTEAFF.

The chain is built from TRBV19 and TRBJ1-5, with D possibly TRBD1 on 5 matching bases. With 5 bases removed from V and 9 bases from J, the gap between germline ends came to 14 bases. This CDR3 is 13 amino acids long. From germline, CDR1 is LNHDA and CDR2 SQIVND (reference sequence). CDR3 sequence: CASSPSGAGPQHF. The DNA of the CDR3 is TGTGCCAGTAGTCCCAGCGGGGCCGGGCCCCAGCATTTT.

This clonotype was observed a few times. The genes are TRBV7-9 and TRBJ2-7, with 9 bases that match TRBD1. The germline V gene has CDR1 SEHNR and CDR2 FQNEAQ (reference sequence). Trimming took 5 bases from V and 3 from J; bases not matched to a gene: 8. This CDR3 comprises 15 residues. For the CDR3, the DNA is TGTGCCAGCAGCCCTTACAGGGGGCAAAACTACGAGCAGTACTTC. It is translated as CASSPYRGQNYEQYF.

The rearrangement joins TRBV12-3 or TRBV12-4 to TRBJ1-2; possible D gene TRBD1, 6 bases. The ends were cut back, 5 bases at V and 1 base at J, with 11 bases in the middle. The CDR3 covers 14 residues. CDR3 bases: TGTGCCAGCAGTCCACAGGGAATTAACTATGGCTACACCTTC. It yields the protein CASSPQGINYGYTF.

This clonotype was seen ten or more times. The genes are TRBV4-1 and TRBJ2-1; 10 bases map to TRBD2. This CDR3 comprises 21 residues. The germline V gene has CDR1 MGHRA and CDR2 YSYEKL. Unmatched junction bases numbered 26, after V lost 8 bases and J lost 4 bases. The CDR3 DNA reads TGCGCCAGCTATCTAGGGGGGAAGCGGGAGGGCGAACCATACAAATACAATGAGCAGTTCTTC. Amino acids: CASYLGGKREGEPYKYNEQFF.

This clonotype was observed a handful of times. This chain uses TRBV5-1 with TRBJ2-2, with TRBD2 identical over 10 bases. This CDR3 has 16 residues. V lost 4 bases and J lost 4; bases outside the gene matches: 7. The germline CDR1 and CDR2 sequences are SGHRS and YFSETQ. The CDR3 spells CASSRLAGDVTGELFF. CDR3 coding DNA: TGCGCCAGCAGCCGTCTAGCGGGAGATGTCACCGGGGAGCTGTTTTTT.

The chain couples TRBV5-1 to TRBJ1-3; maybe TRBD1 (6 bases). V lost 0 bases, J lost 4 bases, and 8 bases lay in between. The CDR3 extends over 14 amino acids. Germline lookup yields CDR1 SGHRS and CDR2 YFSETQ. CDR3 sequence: CASSLVGQGNTIYF. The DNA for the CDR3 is TGCGCCAGCAGCTTGGTAGGACAGGGAAACACCATATATTTT.

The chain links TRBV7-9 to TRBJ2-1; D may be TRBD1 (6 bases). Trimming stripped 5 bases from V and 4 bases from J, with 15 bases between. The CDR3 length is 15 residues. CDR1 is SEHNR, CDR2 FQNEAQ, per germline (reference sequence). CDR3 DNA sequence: TGTGCCAGCAGCCCCGGACAGCTGATTTACAATGAGCAGTTCTTC. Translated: CASSPGQLIYNEQFF.

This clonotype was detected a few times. The CDR3 protein is CASSSRTGLSYEQYF. The CDR3 bases are TGTGCCAGCAGCAGCAGGACAGGGCTCTCCTACGAGCAGTACTTC. The chain employs TRBV5-5 and TRBJ2-7, with TRBD1 identical over 8 bases. CDR1 SGHKS and CDR2 YYEKEE come from the germline V gene (reference sequence). The CDR3 runs to 15 residues. The trim removed 4 bases at V and 0 bases at J, leaving 6 bases unmatched.

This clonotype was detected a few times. The CDR3 nucleotides are TGTGCCAGCAGCCCCGAACAGTATAGGGGATACAATGAGCAGTTCTTC. Protein sequence: CASSPEQYRGYNEQFF. V and J are TRBV7-3 and TRBJ2-1, with a weak D call TRBD1 (5 bases). This CDR3 is 16 amino acids long. V was pared by 5 bases and J by 4 bases, with 18 bases between. Germline CDR1 SGHTA, CDR2 FQGTGA.

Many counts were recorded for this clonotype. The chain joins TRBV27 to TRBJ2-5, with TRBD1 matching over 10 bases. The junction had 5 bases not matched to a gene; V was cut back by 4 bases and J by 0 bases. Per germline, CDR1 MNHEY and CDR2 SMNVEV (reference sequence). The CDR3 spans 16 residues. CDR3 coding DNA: TGTGCCAGCAGTTCACCCGGGACAGGGGACCAAGAGACCCAGTACTTC. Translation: CASSSPGTGDQETQYF.

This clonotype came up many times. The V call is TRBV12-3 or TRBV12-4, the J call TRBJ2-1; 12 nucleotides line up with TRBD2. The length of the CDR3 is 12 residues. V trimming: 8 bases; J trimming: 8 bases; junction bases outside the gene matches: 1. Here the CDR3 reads CASGTSGYEQFF. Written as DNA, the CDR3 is TGTGCCAGCGGGACTAGCGGGTATGAGCAGTTCTTC.

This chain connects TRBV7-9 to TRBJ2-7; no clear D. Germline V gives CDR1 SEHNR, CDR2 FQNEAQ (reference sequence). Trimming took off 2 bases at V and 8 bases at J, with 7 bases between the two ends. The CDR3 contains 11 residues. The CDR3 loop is CASSLNDQQYF. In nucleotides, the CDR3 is TGTGCCAGCAGCTTAAATGATCAGCAGTACTTC.

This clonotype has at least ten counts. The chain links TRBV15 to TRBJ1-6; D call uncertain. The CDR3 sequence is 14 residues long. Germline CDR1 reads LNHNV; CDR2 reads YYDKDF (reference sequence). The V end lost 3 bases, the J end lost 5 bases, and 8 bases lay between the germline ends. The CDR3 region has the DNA TGTGCCACCAGCAGGGACCCCAATAATTCACCCCTCCACTTT. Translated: CATSRDPNNSPLHF.

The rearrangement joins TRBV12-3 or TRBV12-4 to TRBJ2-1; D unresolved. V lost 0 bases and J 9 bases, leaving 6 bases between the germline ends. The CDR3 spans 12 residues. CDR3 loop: CASSLARLEQFF. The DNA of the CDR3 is TGTGCCAGCAGTTTAGCGCGTCTTGAGCAGTTCTTC.

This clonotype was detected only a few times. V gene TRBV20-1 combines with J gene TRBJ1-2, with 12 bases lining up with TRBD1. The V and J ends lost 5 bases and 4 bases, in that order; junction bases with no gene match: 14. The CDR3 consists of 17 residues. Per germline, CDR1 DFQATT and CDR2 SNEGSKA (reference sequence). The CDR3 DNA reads TGCAGTGCTCTAGGTGGGACAGGGGGCCTGAACCTCTATGGCTACACCTTC. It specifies CSALGGTGGLNLYGYTF.

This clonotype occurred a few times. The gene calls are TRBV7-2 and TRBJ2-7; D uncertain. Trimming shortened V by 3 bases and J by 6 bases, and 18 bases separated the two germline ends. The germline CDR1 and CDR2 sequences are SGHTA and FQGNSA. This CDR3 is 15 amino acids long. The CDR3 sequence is CASSLNGFNNGEQYF. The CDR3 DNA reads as TGTGCCAGCAGCTTGAACGGCTTCAATAACGGCGAGCAGTACTTC.

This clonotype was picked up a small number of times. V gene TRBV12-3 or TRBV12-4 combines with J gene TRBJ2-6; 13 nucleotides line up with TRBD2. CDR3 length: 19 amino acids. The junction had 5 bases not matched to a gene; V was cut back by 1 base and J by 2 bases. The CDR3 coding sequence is TGTGCCAGCAGTTTAGGGACTAGCGGGAGCGTGGCTGGGGCCAACGTCCTGACTTTC. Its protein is CASSLGTSGSVAGANVLTF.

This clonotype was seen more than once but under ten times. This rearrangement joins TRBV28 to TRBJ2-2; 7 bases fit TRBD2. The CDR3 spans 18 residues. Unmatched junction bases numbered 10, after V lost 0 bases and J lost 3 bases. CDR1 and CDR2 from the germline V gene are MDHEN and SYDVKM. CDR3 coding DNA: TGTGCCAGCAGTTTATGGAGCCGGGCGGGAGTCGACACCGGGGAGCTGTTTTTT. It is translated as CASSLWSRAGVDTGELFF. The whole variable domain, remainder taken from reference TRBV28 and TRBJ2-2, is DVKVTQSSRYLVKRTGEKVFLECVQDMDHENMFWYRQDPGLGLRLIYFSYDVKMKEKGDIPEGYSVSREKKERFSLILESASTNQTSMYLCASSLWSRAGVDTGELFFGEGSRLTVL.

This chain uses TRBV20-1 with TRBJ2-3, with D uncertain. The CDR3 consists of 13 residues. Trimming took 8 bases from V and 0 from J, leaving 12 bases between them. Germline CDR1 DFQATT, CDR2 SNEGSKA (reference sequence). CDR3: CSSQLTSTDTQYF. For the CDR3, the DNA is TGCAGTAGTCAACTTACTAGCACAGATACGCAGTATTTT.

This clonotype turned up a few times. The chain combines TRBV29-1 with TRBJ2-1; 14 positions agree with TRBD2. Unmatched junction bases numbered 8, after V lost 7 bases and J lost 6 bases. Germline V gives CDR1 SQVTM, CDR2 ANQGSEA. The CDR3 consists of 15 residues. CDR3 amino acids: CSARFGTSGSNEQFF. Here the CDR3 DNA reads TGCAGCGCCCGATTTGGGACTAGCGGGAGCAATGAGCAGTTCTTC.

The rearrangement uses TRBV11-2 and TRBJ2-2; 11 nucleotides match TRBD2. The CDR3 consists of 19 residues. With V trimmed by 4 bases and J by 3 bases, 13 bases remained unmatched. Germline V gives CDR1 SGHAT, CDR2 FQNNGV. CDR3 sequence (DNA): TGTGCCAGCAGCTCGGGACTAGCGGAGCTGCACTACTACACCGGGGAGCTGTTTTTT. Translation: CASSSGLAELHYYTGELFF. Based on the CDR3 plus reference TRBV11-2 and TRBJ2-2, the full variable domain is EAGVAQSPRYKIIEKRQSVAFWCNPISGHATLYWYQQILGQGPKLLIQFQNNGVVDDSQLPKDRFSAERLKGVDSTLKIQPAKLEDSAVYLCASSSGLAELHYYTGELFFGEGSRLTVL.

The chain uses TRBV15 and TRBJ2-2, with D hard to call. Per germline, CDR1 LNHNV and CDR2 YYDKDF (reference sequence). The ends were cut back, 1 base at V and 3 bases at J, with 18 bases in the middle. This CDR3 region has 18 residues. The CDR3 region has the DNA TGTGCCACCAGCAGAGTGCTTGGATGGGTGGATGACACCGGGGAGCTGTTTTTT. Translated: CATSRVLGWVDDTGELFF.

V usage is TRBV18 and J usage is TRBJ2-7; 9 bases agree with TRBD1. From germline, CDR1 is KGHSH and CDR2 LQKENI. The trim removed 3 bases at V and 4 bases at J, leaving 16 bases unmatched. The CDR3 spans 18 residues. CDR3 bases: TGTGCCAGCTCACCTGGTTGGACTTCGGACAGGGGACAGTACGAGCAGTACTTC. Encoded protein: CASSPGWTSDRGQYEQYF.

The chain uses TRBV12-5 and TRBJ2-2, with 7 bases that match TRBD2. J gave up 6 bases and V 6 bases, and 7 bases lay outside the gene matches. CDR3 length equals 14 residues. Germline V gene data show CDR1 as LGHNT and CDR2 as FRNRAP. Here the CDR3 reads CASGTGRIAGELFF. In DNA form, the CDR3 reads TGTGCTAGTGGAACCGGGAGGATCGCCGGGGAGCTGTTTTTT.

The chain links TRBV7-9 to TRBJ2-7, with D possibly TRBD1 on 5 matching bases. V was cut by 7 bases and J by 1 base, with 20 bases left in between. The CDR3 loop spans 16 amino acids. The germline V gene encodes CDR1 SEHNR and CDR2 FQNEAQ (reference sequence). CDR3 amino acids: CASTSFSGRDSYEQYF. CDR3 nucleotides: TGTGCCAGCACCTCCTTTTCGGGCAGGGATTCCTACGAGCAGTACTTC.

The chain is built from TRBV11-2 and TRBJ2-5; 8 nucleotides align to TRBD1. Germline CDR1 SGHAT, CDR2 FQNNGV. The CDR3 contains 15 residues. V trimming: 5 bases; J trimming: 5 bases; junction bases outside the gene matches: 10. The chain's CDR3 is CASSPNRGIRETQYF. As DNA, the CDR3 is TGTGCCAGCAGCCCCAACAGGGGGATCAGGGAGACCCAGTACTTC.